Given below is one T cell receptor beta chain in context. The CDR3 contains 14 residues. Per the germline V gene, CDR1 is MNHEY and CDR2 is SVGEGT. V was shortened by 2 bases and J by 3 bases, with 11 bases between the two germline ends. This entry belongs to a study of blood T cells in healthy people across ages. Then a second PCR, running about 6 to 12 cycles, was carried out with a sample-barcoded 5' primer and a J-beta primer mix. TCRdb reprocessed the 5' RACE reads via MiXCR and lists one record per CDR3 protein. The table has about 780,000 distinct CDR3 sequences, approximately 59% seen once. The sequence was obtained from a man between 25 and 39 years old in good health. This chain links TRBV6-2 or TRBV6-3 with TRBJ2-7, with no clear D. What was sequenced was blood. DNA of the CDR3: TGTGCCAGCAGTTACGTCCAGTGGAGCTACGAGCAGTACTTC. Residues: CASSYVQWSYEQYF.